This T cell receptor beta chain emerged from a study of T-cell memory formation after mild COVID-19. Study information: Clustering of TCRs was largely donor specific.

TCRdb reanalysed the 5' RACE reads using MiXCR and keeps one entry per CDR3 protein. The sample carries 470,000 or so distinct CDR3 sequences, around a sixth recorded once. This clonotype was counted between two and nine times. The receptor was derived from an adult woman who had mild COVID-19 (a few samples of this study predate the infection). Cell type and time point are not known. Sequenced sample: PBMCs or a T cell subset sorted from them (not recorded which).

The CDR3 DNA follows: TGTGCCAGCAGCTTAGGGCCTAGCGGGGAGGAAGATACGCAGTATTTT. It encodes CASSLGPSGEEDTQYF. The chain is built from TRBV7-9 and TRBJ2-3; 9 nucleotides agree with TRBD2. The V segment lost 1 base and the J segment 5 bases; nucleotides outside the gene matches: 7. This CDR3 has 16 amino acids. Germline lookup yields CDR1 SEHNR and CDR2 FQNEAQ (reference sequence). Based on the CDR3 plus reference TRBV7-9 and TRBJ2-3, the full variable domain is DTGVSQNPRHKITKRGQNVTFRCDPISEHNRLYWYRQTLGQGPEFLTYFQNEAQLEKSRLLSDRFSAERPKGSFSTLEIQRTEQGDSAMYLCASSLGPSGEEDTQYFGPGTRLTVL.